These 14 T cell receptor beta chains were sequenced from one sample in a study of Ad26.COV2.S vaccination and SARS-CoV-2 variants. The treatment here: roughly 19 received Ad26.COV2.S at low or high dose, single or two shots; roughly 5 received placebo; per-sample allocation not given. Day 63 following the first vaccine or placebo injection was when the samples were taken. The table came from immunoSEQ multiplex PCR; TCRdb's copy has only in-frame clones and leaves some out. The sample lists about 420,000 clones, over 75% occurring once. Sequencing used peripheral blood, obtained in a trial of Ad26.COV2.S vaccine versus placebo. These receptors all stem from a person aged 18-60 years who received the Ad26.COV2.S COVID-19 vaccine or a placebo.

V and J are TRBV19 and TRBJ1-4; weak D call: TRBD1 (6 bases). This CDR3 comprises 18 residues. The germline V gene has CDR1 LNHDA and CDR2 SQIVND (reference sequence). V gave up 6 bases and J gave up 8 bases, with 28 bases separating them. The CDR3 loop is CASRRPLMNRRDKEKLFF. Written as DNA, the CDR3 is TGTGCCAGTAGGCGTCCCTTAATGAATAGGAGGGACAAGGAAAAACTGTTTTTT.

The chain couples TRBV9 to TRBJ1-4; unclear D gene. V was shortened by 4 bases and J by 8 bases, with 15 bases between the two germline ends. Germline V CDR1 and CDR2: SGDLS, YYNGEE. The CDR3 length is 14 residues. The CDR3 DNA follows: TGTGCCAGCAGCCCCCCTGCGCGGGCGGAAAAACTGTTTTTT. This codes for CASSPPARAEKLFF. Filled out from reference TRBV9 and TRBJ1-4, the complete variable domain reads DSGVTQTPKHLITATGQRVTLRCSPRSGDLSVYWYQQSLDQGLQFLIQYYNGEERAKGNILERFSAQQFPDLHSELNLSSLELGDSALYFCASSPPARAEKLFFGSGTQLSVL.

This clone was counted a single time. The genes are TRBV19 and TRBJ2-5; D gene ambiguous. The length of the CDR3 is 15 residues. Trimming took 3 bases from V and 0 from J, leaving 11 bases between them. CDR1 LNHDA and CDR2 SQIVND come from the germline V gene (reference sequence). The CDR3: CASSINMIYQETQYF. CDR3 nucleotides: TGTGCCAGTAGTATCAACATGATCTACCAAGAGACCCAGTACTTC. The full variable domain, its missing parts supplied by reference TRBV19 and TRBJ2-5, is DGGITQSPKYLFRKEGQNVTLSCEQNLNHDAMYWYRQDPGQGLRLIYYSQIVNDFQKGDIAEGYSVSREKKESFPLTVTSAQKNPTAFYLCASSINMIYQETQYFGPGTRLLVL.

The V call is TRBV27, the J call TRBJ2-7; a possible D gene is TRBD2 (6 bases). The CDR3 has 13 amino acids. In germline, CDR1 is MNHEY, CDR2 SMNVEV (reference sequence). With 7 bases removed from V and 2 bases from J, the gap between germline ends came to 12 bases. DNA for the CDR3: TGTGCCAGCATGGCGGGGTTCCCCTACGAGCAGTACTTC. As protein: CASMAGFPYEQYF.

The chain combines TRBV7-2 with TRBJ1-1; D gene unclear. V lost 0 bases, J lost 3 bases, and 11 bases lay in between. The length of the CDR3 is 15 residues. Germline CDR1 and CDR2: SGHTA and FQGNSA. The CDR3 DNA is TGTGCCAGCAGCTTAGCCCCCGAGCCATACACTGAAGCTTTCTTT. Its translation: CASSLAPEPYTEAFF.

The chain links TRBV2 to TRBJ2-7; D is ambiguous. The CDR3 has 13 amino acids. Per the germline V gene, CDR1 is SNHLY and CDR2 is FYNNEI. The V and J ends lost 7 bases and 0 bases respectively, with 10 bases between them. The CDR3 here is CASNTASSYEQYF. In DNA, the CDR3 is TGTGCCAGCAACACGGCCAGCTCCTACGAGCAGTACTTC.

The rearrangement uses TRBV19 and TRBJ1-5, with TRBD1 identical over 7 bases. Germline V gives CDR1 LNHDA, CDR2 SQIVND (reference sequence). Trimming removed 6 bases from V and 3 bases from J; junction bases left unmatched: 2. The CDR3 sequence is 13 residues long. CDR3 in amino acids: CASREGANQPQHF. CDR3 DNA sequence: TGTGCCAGTAGGGAGGGGGCCAATCAGCCCCAGCATTTT.

This rearrangement joins TRBV7-8 to TRBJ1-1; D is unclear. The CDR3 is 16 residues long. V lost 4 bases and J lost 5, with 20 bases in between. Looked up from germline, CDR1 is SGHVS and CDR2 is FQNEAQ. This CDR3 is CASSSGGWSVGTEAFF. CDR3 nucleotide sequence: TGTGCCAGCAGCTCCGGAGGTTGGTCCGTGGGGACTGAAGCTTTCTTT.

The V gene is TRBV6-5, the J gene TRBJ2-3, with 10 bases aligning to TRBD2. The V gene end was trimmed by 6 bases and the J gene end by 6 bases; junction bases not matched to a gene: 9. This CDR3 has 15 residues. Looked up from germline, CDR1 is MNHEY and CDR2 is SVGAGI. The CDR3: CASRDGTSEADTQYF. CDR3 in DNA: TGTGCCAGCAGAGATGGGACTAGCGAGGCGGATACGCAGTATTTT.

The J gene is TRBJ2-6, the V gene TRBV7-9; D unresolved. CDR3 size: 15 residues. Germline loops: CDR1 SEHNR, CDR2 FQNEAQ (reference sequence). Trimming left V 8 bases short and J 0 bases short, with 11 bases between. The CDR3, as DNA: TGTGCCAGCTCCCCCGATCGCTCTGGGGCCAACGTCCTGACTTTC. Translating gives CASSPDRSGANVLTF.

The J gene is TRBJ2-2, the V gene TRBV5-1, with D perhaps TRBD1 (5 bases). Germline assignment: CDR1 SGHRS and CDR2 YFSETQ. V lost 2 bases, J lost 0 bases, and 8 bases lay in between. CDR3 size: 15 residues. The CDR3 DNA reads as TGCGCCAGCAGCTTAAGGGGTCCGAACACCGGGGAGCTGTTTTTT. This sequence encodes CASSLRGPNTGELFF.

V is TRBV7-9 and J is TRBJ2-3; the D gene is possibly TRBD2 (5 bases). The CDR3 extends over 15 amino acids. The germline CDR1 and CDR2 sequences are SEHNR and FQNEAQ (reference sequence). V dropped 5 bases and J dropped 2 bases, with 14 bases sitting between them. The CDR3 sequence is CASSHRDSPTDTQYF. Here the CDR3 DNA reads TGTGCCAGCAGCCACCGGGATTCTCCCACAGATACGCAGTATTTT.

This clone appeared a single time. This chain connects TRBV7-2 to TRBJ2-2; perhaps D is TRBD1 or TRBD2 (7 bases each). The V and J ends lost 5 bases and 2 bases respectively, with 18 bases between them. Germline-derived CDR1 and CDR2 are SGHTA and FQGNSA. The CDR3 totals 17 residues. CDR3: CASSPGGGGGNTGELFF. In DNA, the CDR3 is TGTGCCAGCAGCCCCGGAGGGGGCGGGGGAAACACCGGGGAGCTGTTTTTT. The variable domain in full, with the rest retrieved from reference TRBV7-2 and TRBJ2-2, is GAGVSQSPSNKVTEKGKDVELRCDPISGHTALYWYRQSLGQGLEFLIYFQGNSAPDKSGLPSDRFSAERTGGSVSTLTIQRTQQEDSAVYLCASSPGGGGGNTGELFFGEGSRLTVL.

V is TRBV28 and J is TRBJ2-2; D call uncertain. The CDR3 is 13 amino acids. The germline gives CDR1 MDHEN, CDR2 SYDVKM. V was cut by 3 bases and J by 7 bases, with 9 bases left in between. The CDR3 DNA follows: TGTGCCAGCAGTTTTGGGGTCGTCGGGGAGCTGTTTTTT. This translates into CASSFGVVGELFF.